The 30 T cell receptor beta chains below all came from one sample that was sequenced in a study of T cell changes during pregnancy in multiple sclerosis (dated by TCRdb to about 2019). The library was produced with the immunoSEQ multiplex PCR assay. In TCRdb, the immuneACCESS table is reduced to in-frame sequences with V and J assigned. These tables do not hold every clone; where another copy was compared, an unresolved V gene accounts for under half, and the others remain unexplained. Counted in this sample were around 59,000 clones; over 90% of them appeared once. 0.85% of the sample belongs to the ten largest clones. The sequenced sample was peripheral blood, obtained in the first trimester of pregnancy. The receptors come from a female donor with multiple sclerosis, enrolled in a pregnancy study.

The chain links TRBV4-3 to TRBJ2-2; no clear D. The germline CDR1 and CDR2 sequences are LGHNA and YSLEER. The CDR3 runs to 13 residues. V was trimmed by 0 bases and J by 5 bases, leaving 4 bases between them. In nucleotides, the CDR3 is TGCGCCAGCAGCCAAGATCATACCGGGGAGCTGTTTTTT. Residues: CASSQDHTGELFF.

This clone was seen once. The gene calls are TRBV7-2 and TRBJ2-2; D uncertain. CDR1 and CDR2 (germline): SGHTA, FQGNSA. Trimming took off 10 bases at V and 7 bases at J, with 16 bases between the two ends. The CDR3 has 13 amino acids. The CDR3 loop reads CATLQTGNGELFF. The CDR3, as DNA: TGTGCCACTCTCCAGACGGGTAACGGGGAGCTGTTTTTT.

The rearrangement links TRBV18 to TRBJ2-7, with 7 nucleotides matching TRBD2. In germline, CDR1 is KGHSH, CDR2 LQKENI. With 0 bases clipped from V and 2 bases from J, the junction kept 16 bases outside the gene matches. The CDR3 has 19 amino acids. The CDR3 DNA is TGTGCCAGCTCACCACCCTTGACTAGCTCTTCACCAAAGCCCTACGAGCAGTACTTC. Its protein product is CASSPPLTSSSPKPYEQYF.

The rearrangement links TRBV19 to TRBJ1-2; 12 nucleotides match TRBD1. The CDR3 covers 15 residues. Trimming at V came to 3 bases and at J to 5 bases, leaving 4 bases not matched to a gene. Germline V CDR1 and CDR2: LNHDA, SQIVND (reference sequence). CDR3 coding DNA: TGTGCCAGTAGTATTGGGGGACAGGGGGCATATGGCTACACCTTC. Translation: CASSIGGQGAYGYTF.

The chain couples TRBV5-8 to TRBJ1-3, with 7 bases fitting TRBD1. Germline V gene data show CDR1 as SGHTS and CDR2 as YDEGEE. The ends lost 0 bases at V and 4 bases at J; junction bases unmatched: 4. The CDR3 contains 15 residues. The CDR3 DNA sequence: TGTGCCAGCAGCTTGGGACAGGGTTACGGAAACACCATATATTTT. This codes for CASSLGQGYGNTIYF.

The chain joins TRBV19 to TRBJ2-7; D perhaps matches TRBD1 (5 bases). Trimming removed 1 base from V and 3 bases from J, with 7 bases in between. The CDR3 is 13 residues long. Germline assignment: CDR1 LNHDA and CDR2 SQIVND (reference sequence). For the CDR3, the DNA is TGTGCCAGTAGTATAGGGGGCGGCTACGAGCAGTACTTC. It encodes CASSIGGGYEQYF. Full variable domain (rest looked up from reference TRBV19 and TRBJ2-7): DGGITQSPKYLFRKEGQNVTLSCEQNLNHDAMYWYRQDPGQGLRLIYYSQIVNDFQKGDIAEGYSVSREKKESFPLTVTSAQKNPTAFYLCASSIGGGYEQYFGPGTRLTVT.

The V and J genes are TRBV5-6 and TRBJ2-4; D gene ambiguous. CDR1 SGHDT and CDR2 YYEEEE come from the germline V gene. V was clipped by 3 bases and J by 7 bases, with 14 bases between them. This CDR3 has 14 amino acids. The CDR3 coding sequence is TGTGCCAGCAGCTCTACCGACAATTGGAACATTCAGTACTTC. Protein: CASSSTDNWNIQYF.

The count of this clone is one. The gene calls are TRBV19 and TRBJ1-1; 10 bases fit TRBD1. The CDR3 totals 17 residues. Looked up from germline, CDR1 is LNHDA and CDR2 is SQIVND (reference sequence). The V segment lost 5 bases and the J segment 4 bases; nucleotides outside the gene matches: 13. The CDR3 protein is CASSPLGQGMGSTEAFF. The CDR3 bases are TGTGCCAGTAGTCCCCTGGGACAGGGGATGGGGAGCACTGAAGCTTTCTTT. The full variable domain, completed using reference TRBV19 and TRBJ1-1, is DGGITQSPKYLFRKEGQNVTLSCEQNLNHDAMYWYRQDPGQGLRLIYYSQIVNDFQKGDIAEGYSVSREKKESFPLTVTSAQKNPTAFYLCASSPLGQGMGSTEAFFGQGTRLTVV.

This sequence joins TRBV4-3 and TRBJ1-2; D not certain. Germline V gene lookup returns CDR1 LGHNA and CDR2 YSLEER. V was cut by 0 bases and J by 0 bases, with 8 bases left in between. The CDR3 extends over 15 amino acids. CDR3 coding DNA: TGCGCCAGCAGCCAAGACGCGGGAGCTAACTATGGCTACACCTTC. This gives the protein CASSQDAGANYGYTF.

V is TRBV10-1 and J is TRBJ2-7; D unresolved. The CDR3 runs 19 residues. V dropped 0 bases and J dropped 0 bases, with 21 bases sitting between them. CDR1 WNHNN and CDR2 SYGVQD come from the germline V gene (reference sequence). The chain's CDR3 is CASSESTDEPARSSYEQYF. CDR3 in DNA: TGCGCCAGCAGTGAGTCCACCGATGAGCCCGCACGGAGCTCCTACGAGCAGTACTTC.

V and J are TRBV2 and TRBJ2-7, with TRBD1 matching 11 bases. The length of the CDR3 is 15 residues. The V segment lost 4 bases and the J segment 5 bases; nucleotides outside the gene matches: 7. The germline V gene encodes CDR1 SNHLY and CDR2 FYNNEI. CDR3: CASSVAGQGAHEQYF. CDR3 bases: TGTGCCAGCAGTGTAGCCGGACAGGGGGCTCACGAGCAGTACTTC.

V and J are TRBV6-1 and TRBJ2-3; 8 positions match TRBD1. Germline assignment: CDR1 MNHNS and CDR2 SASEGT. Losses at the gene ends were 3 bases for V and 3 bases for J; bases not matched to a gene: 5. The CDR3 is made up of 15 amino acids. The CDR3 is CASSDRDRITDTQYF. The CDR3, as DNA: TGTGCCAGCAGTGATAGGGACAGGATTACAGATACGCAGTATTTT.

This clone is labeled medium-sized (0.01 to 0.1%). The gene calls are TRBV6-1 and TRBJ2-6; 8 nucleotides agree with TRBD2. Unmatched junction bases numbered 0, after V lost 2 bases and J lost 0 bases. This CDR3 contains 16 residues. CDR1 is MNHNS and CDR2 is SASEGT in the germline V gene. The CDR3 protein is CASSERGGSGANVLTF. The CDR3 region has the DNA TGTGCCAGCAGTGAACGGGGGGGCTCTGGGGCCAACGTCCTGACTTTC.

V usage is TRBV4-1 and J usage is TRBJ2-3; D might be TRBD2 (5 bases). Trimming removed 3 bases from V and 4 bases from J, with 14 bases in between. Looked up from germline, CDR1 is MGHRA and CDR2 is YSYEKL. This CDR3 contains 15 residues. The CDR3 sequence: CASSQTRRQADTQYF. DNA for the CDR3: TGCGCCAGCAGCCAGACCCGGAGGCAGGCAGATACGCAGTATTTT.

The rearrangement uses TRBV7-9 and TRBJ1-2; 7 positions match TRBD1. Looked up from germline, CDR1 is SEHNR and CDR2 is FQNEAQ (reference sequence). V lost 3 bases, J lost 8 bases, and 3 bases stayed unmatched. This CDR3 contains 12 residues. CDR3 sequence: CASSFTGEGYTF. The CDR3 coding sequence is TGTGCCAGCAGCTTTACAGGGGAGGGCTACACCTTC.

The gene calls are TRBV4-1 and TRBJ2-7, with 7 bases identical to TRBD1. Germline CDR1 reads MGHRA; CDR2 reads YSYEKL. V dropped 2 bases and J dropped 0; count of bases not matched to a gene: 4. The CDR3 spans 15 residues. The chain's CDR3 is CASSQSPGGSYEQYF. CDR3 sequence (DNA): TGCGCCAGCAGCCAATCGCCAGGGGGCTCCTACGAGCAGTACTTC.

The J gene is TRBJ2-1, the V gene TRBV15; 8 nucleotides match TRBD2. Unmatched junction bases numbered 10, after V lost 0 bases and J lost 12 bases. CDR1 is LNHNV and CDR2 is YYDKDF in the germline V gene (reference sequence). CDR3 length equals 15 residues. The CDR3 DNA sequence: TGTGCCACCAGCAGAGATCGTAGGACTAGCCCCCCGCAGTTCTTC. Translated, it gives CATSRDRRTSPPQFF.

The rearrangement joins TRBV2 to TRBJ2-5; maybe TRBD1 (8 bases). Germline V gives CDR1 SNHLY, CDR2 FYNNEI. CDR3 length: 17 amino acids. V lost 8 bases to trimming and J lost 5 bases, with 27 bases between them. CDR3 coding DNA: TGTGCCAGCCGGTTTTCGGGATTAGGACAGGGAGGGGAGACCCAGTACTTC. As protein: CASRFSGLGQGGETQYF.

This clone was observed once. The rearrangement links TRBV5-1 to TRBJ2-7, with D unresolved. Per the germline V gene, CDR1 is SGHRS and CDR2 is YFSETQ. The CDR3 sequence is 12 residues long. Deletions cut 2 bases from V and 5 bases from J, with 8 bases between. The CDR3 protein is CASSFDWNEQYF. For the CDR3, the DNA is TGCGCCAGCAGCTTCGACTGGAACGAGCAGTACTTC.

The table lists this clone with a few counts. This chain links TRBV20-1 with TRBJ1-1; D call uncertain. Germline assignment: CDR1 DFQATT and CDR2 SNEGSKA (reference sequence). This CDR3 is built from 8 residues. This CDR3 is CSSGEAFF. The CDR3 coding sequence is TGCAGCTCCGGGGAAGCTTTCTTT.

The chain couples TRBV7-2 to TRBJ1-4; weak D call: TRBD1 (6 bases). The germline CDR1 and CDR2 sequences are SGHTA and FQGNSA. CDR3 length: 13 amino acids. V was clipped by 5 bases and J by 8 bases, with 12 bases between them. As DNA, the CDR3 is TGTGCCAGCAGCATTGCCACAGGGGAAAAACTGTTTTTT. It specifies CASSIATGEKLFF.

This chain connects TRBV19 to TRBJ1-2; 9 bases map to TRBD1. The germline gives CDR1 LNHDA, CDR2 SQIVND (reference sequence). CDR3 length equals 16 residues. Losses at the gene ends were 4 bases for V and 3 bases for J; bases not matched to a gene: 9. The CDR3 DNA follows: TGTGCCAGTAGTAGTCATCAGGACAGGGGTTACTATGGCTACACCTTC. Its protein product is CASSSHQDRGYYGYTF.

This clone was seen only once. Compared with germline, one end of the junction differs, possibly owing to a read error. The chain joins TRBV4-3 to TRBJ1-3; a weak D match, TRBD1 (6 bases). The CDR3 is 15 residues long. Germline loops: CDR1 LGHNA, CDR2 YSLEER. The CDR3 here is CASSQEQGPGNTIYF. The CDR3 coding sequence is TGCGCCAGCAGTCAAGAACAGGGACCTGGAAACACCATATATTTT.

CDR3 coding DNA: TGCAGCGTTGATTCAGGGAGCAATCAGCCCCAGCATTTT. Translated: CSVDSGSNQPQHF. The chain joins TRBV29-1 to TRBJ1-5, with a possible D match to TRBD1 (5 bases). CDR1 is SQVTM, CDR2 ANQGSEA, per germline. V lost 3 bases and J 1 base, leaving 7 bases between the germline ends. This CDR3 region has 13 residues.

The CDR3 DNA sequence: TGTGCCAGTAGTCCTAGCGGGGGGGCTTACGAGCAGTACTTC. Amino acid sequence: CASSPSGGAYEQYF. The genes are TRBV19 and TRBJ2-7, with 12 positions matching TRBD2. Trimming took 5 bases from V and 4 from J; bases not matched to a gene: 3. From germline, CDR1 is LNHDA and CDR2 SQIVND (reference sequence). The CDR3 has 14 amino acids.

The gene calls are TRBV5-4 and TRBJ2-5; 11 bases match TRBD2. This CDR3 has 15 residues. With 3 bases clipped from V and 6 bases from J, the junction kept 7 bases outside the gene matches. Germline V gene lookup returns CDR1 SGHNT and CDR2 YYREEE (reference sequence). CDR3 bases: TGTGCCAGCAGCTATAGCGGGGGGGCCTTACAGACCCAGTACTTC. This gives the protein CASSYSGGALQTQYF.

The chain carries TRBV7-9 and TRBJ2-7, with 8 nucleotides matching TRBD1. Germline V gene sequence: CDR1 SEHNR, CDR2 FQNEAQ (reference sequence). The CDR3 is 18 residues long. J gave up 3 bases and V 3 bases, and 16 bases lay outside the gene matches. Here the CDR3 DNA reads TGTGCCAGCAGCTTCCCCTTGGTTCAGGGGGCACAAGACTACGAGCAGTACTTC. This codes for CASSFPLVQGAQDYEQYF.

This clone has a handful of counts. The gene calls are TRBV5-1 and TRBJ2-7, with 7 nucleotides matching TRBD1. Germline V gene lookup returns CDR1 SGHRS and CDR2 YFSETQ. The length of the CDR3 is 14 residues. V gave up 1 base and J gave up 2 bases; unmatched junction bases: 3. The CDR3 spells CASSLRDSPYEQYF. CDR3 coding DNA: TGCGCCAGCAGCTTGAGGGACAGTCCCTACGAGCAGTACTTC.

This clone was seen more than once but under ten times. The chain couples TRBV7-9 to TRBJ1-5, with D possibly matching TRBD1 (5 bases). CDR3 length: 17 residues. V gave up 5 bases and J gave up 0 bases, with 17 bases separating them. The germline V gene has CDR1 SEHNR and CDR2 FQNEAQ (reference sequence). The CDR3: CASSGDSKLNSNQPQHF. In DNA, the CDR3 is TGTGCCAGCAGCGGTGACAGTAAACTTAATAGCAATCAGCCCCAGCATTTT.

The V and J genes are TRBV6-5 and TRBJ1-1; no clear D gene. Germline-derived CDR1 and CDR2 are MNHEY and SVGAGI. The V end was cut by 0 bases, the J end by 1 base, with 6 bases between. This CDR3 contains 14 residues. In DNA form, the CDR3 reads TGTGCCAGCAGTTACTCGGGAGCGAACACTGAAGCTTTCTTT. It specifies CASSYSGANTEAFF.